Presented here are 14 T cell receptor beta chains from one specimen sequenced in a study of T-cell memory formation after mild COVID-19. TCRdb independently ran MiXCR on the 5' RACE reads; one entry per CDR3 protein. The data hold about 60,000 distinct CDR3 sequences, with 9% to 15% observed a single time. The sequenced sample consisted of PBMCs or a T cell subset sorted from them (not recorded which). The receptor set was obtained from a man between 18 and 29 years old who had mild COVID-19 (a few samples of this study predate the infection). Cell type and time point are not known.

This clonotype occurred many times. The chain is built from TRBV7-3 and TRBJ2-3; D possibly corresponds to TRBD2 (6 bases). CDR3 length: 14 residues. Per the germline V gene, CDR1 is SGHTA and CDR2 is FQGTGA. V was cut by 2 bases and J by 0 bases, with 6 bases left in between. CDR3 region: CASSLGTSTDTQYF. CDR3 DNA: TGTGCCAGCAGCTTAGGGACTAGCACAGATACGCAGTATTTT.

The chain employs TRBV9 and TRBJ2-7; 9 bases are shared with TRBD2. The germline CDR1 and CDR2 sequences are SGDLS and YYNGEE. Losses at the gene ends were 0 bases for V and 6 bases for J; bases not matched to a gene: 10. The CDR3 consists of 16 residues. The CDR3 protein is CASSVGQRGESGEQYF. The CDR3 DNA reads as TGTGCCAGCAGCGTAGGCCAGCGGGGGGAGTCAGGCGAGCAGTACTTC. Full variable domain (outside the CDR3, taken from reference TRBV9 and TRBJ2-7): DSGVTQTPKHLITATGQRVTLRCSPRSGDLSVYWYQQSLDQGLQFLIQYYNGEERAKGNILERFSAQQFPDLHSELNLSSLELGDSALYFCASSVGQRGESGEQYFGPGTRLTVT.

V is TRBV6-4 and J is TRBJ2-1, with D unclear. Germline V CDR1 and CDR2: MRHNA, SNTAGT. Trimming stripped 6 bases from V and 2 bases from J, with 11 bases between. This CDR3 comprises 14 residues. DNA for the CDR3: TGTGCCAGCAGCCTCGGACGCCCCTACAATGAGCAGTTCTTC. This translates into CASSLGRPYNEQFF.

This clonotype was picked up many times. The chain employs TRBV12-3 or TRBV12-4 and TRBJ1-5; 9 bases fit TRBD1. The trim removed 3 bases at V and 6 bases at J, leaving 6 bases unmatched. This CDR3 spans 15 amino acids. The CDR3, as DNA: TGTGCCAGCAGTTTCAGACAGGGGGACGGTCAGCCCCAGCATTTT. Residues: CASSFRQGDGQPQHF.

This chain links TRBV7-9 with TRBJ2-7; D perhaps matches TRBD2 (6 bases). Germline assignment: CDR1 SEHNR and CDR2 FQNEAQ (reference sequence). V was trimmed by 1 base and J by 4 bases, leaving 17 bases between them. This CDR3 is 16 amino acids long. CDR3 amino acids: CASSLGDAGSRYEQYF. CDR3 bases: TGTGCCAGCAGCTTAGGGGATGCGGGGAGTAGGTACGAGCAGTACTTC.

This clonotype has at least ten counts. The J gene is TRBJ1-6, the V gene TRBV7-2; possibly TRBD1 for D (5 bases). V shed 5 bases and J shed 5 bases, with 13 bases lying between them. Germline V gives CDR1 SGHTA, CDR2 FQGNSA. The CDR3 is 15 amino acids. DNA of the CDR3: TGTGCCAGCAGCCGATCTGGGACGGATAATTCACCCCTCCACTTT. Translation gives CASSRSGTDNSPLHF.

In this sample, this clonotype turned up a few times. The genes are TRBV6-5 and TRBJ2-7; the D is unclear. V gave up 2 bases and J gave up 4 bases, with 9 bases separating them. This CDR3 is built from 13 residues. CDR1 MNHEY and CDR2 SVGAGI come from the germline V gene. CDR3 region: CASSYNGRYEQYF. The CDR3 coding sequence is TGTGCCAGCAGTTACAACGGACGGTACGAGCAGTACTTC.

This clonotype was observed a few times. The J gene is TRBJ2-1, the V gene TRBV5-1; the match to TRBD1 covers 7 bases. After removal of 4 bases from V and 0 bases from J, the junction contained 4 bases not matched to a gene. The germline gives CDR1 SGHRS, CDR2 YFSETQ. The CDR3 extends over 15 amino acids. The CDR3, as DNA: TGCGCCAGCAGCGTGAACAGGGGCTCCTACAATGAGCAGTTCTTC. Translating gives CASSVNRGSYNEQFF. The entire variable domain, with the rest obtained from reference TRBV5-1 and TRBJ2-1, is as follows: KAGVTQTPRYLIKTRGQQVTLSCSPISGHRSVSWYQQTPGQGLQFLFEYFSETQRNKGNFPGRFSGRQFSNSRSEMNVSTLELGDSALYLCASSVNRGSYNEQFFGPGTRLTVL.

This clonotype was picked up a small number of times. The chain carries TRBV7-2 and TRBJ2-7; D possibly uses TRBD1 or TRBD2 (5 bases each). This CDR3 is built from 14 residues. Trimming took 4 bases from V and 7 from J, leaving 17 bases between them. Germline V gene data show CDR1 as SGHTA and CDR2 as FQGNSA. The CDR3 reads CASSSGDQFWEQYV. CDR3 nucleotide sequence: TGTGCCAGCAGCTCCGGGGACCAGTTCTGGGAGCAGTACGTC.

A few counts support this clonotype. The gene calls are TRBV20-1 and TRBJ2-2; D is possibly TRBD1 or TRBD2 (5 bases each). The CDR3 contains 14 residues. V lost 3 bases and J 3 bases, leaving 11 bases between the germline ends. Germline V gives CDR1 DFQATT, CDR2 SNEGSKA (reference sequence). CDR3 sequence: CSASEGRDTGELFF. As DNA, the CDR3 is TGCAGTGCTAGTGAGGGACGGGACACCGGGGAGCTGTTTTTT.

The chain joins TRBV30 to TRBJ1-1; possibly TRBD1 for D (5 bases). Looked up from germline, CDR1 is GTSNPN and CDR2 is SVGIG (reference sequence). This CDR3 has 13 residues. The V end was cut by 3 bases, the J end by 0 bases, with 8 bases between. For the CDR3, the DNA is TGTGCCTGGAGCCAGGGAATGAACACTGAAGCTTTCTTT. Protein sequence: CAWSQGMNTEAFF. The variable domain in full, with the rest retrieved from reference TRBV30 and TRBJ1-1, is SQTIHQWPATLVQPVGSPLSLECTVEGTSNPNLYWYRQAAGRGLQLLFYSVGIGQISSEVPQNLSASRPQDRQFILSSKKLLLSDSGFYLCAWSQGMNTEAFFGQGTRLTVV.

This clonotype has a handful of counts. The chain recombines TRBV29-1 with TRBJ1-2; D is possibly TRBD1 (5 bases). V was clipped by 4 bases and J by 2 bases, with 17 bases between them. The CDR3 is 15 residues long. The germline V gene has CDR1 SQVTM and CDR2 ANQGSEA. The CDR3 DNA reads as TGCAGCGTTGCACTCGCCGGGGGGGAAAACTATGGCTACACCTTC. This translates into CSVALAGGENYGYTF.

In its sample, this clonotype is medium-sized (0.01 to 0.1%). The rearrangement joins TRBV7-2 to TRBJ2-3; TRBD1 might be the D (5 bases). V lost 4 bases and J lost 5, with 13 bases in between. Germline CDR1 reads SGHTA; CDR2 reads FQGNSA. CDR3 length: 14 amino acids. As DNA, the CDR3 is TGTGCCAGCAGCTCGACCAGGGTCGGAGATACGCAGTATTTT. This translates into CASSSTRVGDTQYF.

This clonotype was observed many times. This rearrangement joins TRBV5-1 to TRBJ2-3; D unresolved. The germline gives CDR1 SGHRS, CDR2 YFSETQ. Trimming cost V 0 bases and J 4 bases, with 9 bases left between them. The length of the CDR3 is 14 residues. CDR3 region: CASSLAKGPDTQYF. CDR3 nucleotide sequence: TGCGCCAGCAGCTTGGCCAAGGGCCCAGATACGCAGTATTTT.